The TCR beta chain under discussion was sequenced for a study of regulatory T cells in long-lasting Graves disease. The time point denotes: newly diagnosed GD, antithyroid drugs for less than 3 months. The TCR library was prepared using RNA isolated from PBMCs. Arm-PCR of CDR3 regions and iRepertoire HTBI primers were the basis on which TCR beta libraries were built. TCRdb itself ran the multiplex PCR reads through MiXCR, one entry per CDR3 protein. This table holds about 540,000 distinct CDR3 sequences, roughly 13% found once. This sample also appeared in a second study, on T cells in Graves' hyperthyroidism and ophthalmopathy.

The sequencing here drew on peripheral blood mononuclear cells (PBMCs), taken at new diagnosis, from a patient treated with antithyroid drugs. The sequence came from a man aged 25 to 40 with Graves disease.

This chain's CDR3 is CASSVGGGVYEQYF. CDR3 DNA sequence: TGTGCCAGCAGCGTAGGAGGAGGGGTCTACGAGCAGTACTTC. The rearrangement uses TRBV9 and TRBJ2-7, with D maybe TRBD2 (6 bases). Germline V gives CDR1 SGDLS, CDR2 YYNGEE. This CDR3 is built from 14 residues. V was shortened by 0 bases and J by 3 bases, with 10 bases between the two germline ends.